One sample yielded the 32 T cell receptor beta chains listed below, sequenced in a study of identical twins' blood T cells. TCRdb analysed the 5' RACE reads with MiXCR anew, one entry per CDR3 protein. The sample includes fewer than 450,000 distinct CDR3 sequences, about 28% of them seen just once. Specimen: PBMCs. These receptors came from a woman aged 18-50 years in good health.

This clonotype was seen more than once but under ten times. The rearrangement links TRBV20-1 to TRBJ1-5; a weak D match, TRBD1 (5 bases). This CDR3 region has 12 residues. CDR1 and CDR2 (germline): DFQATT, SNEGSKA (reference sequence). V gave up 6 bases and J gave up 6 bases, with 12 bases separating them. CDR3 in amino acids: CSATPGLQPQHF. The CDR3 coding sequence is TGCAGTGCAACCCCAGGGCTTCAGCCCCAGCATTTT.

This clonotype turned up a few times. The chain links TRBV5-1 to TRBJ1-1; 9 bases agree with TRBD1. Per the germline V gene, CDR1 is SGHRS and CDR2 is YFSETQ. The V and J ends lost 4 bases and 3 bases, in that order; junction bases with no gene match: 7. The CDR3 is 15 amino acids. CDR3 in amino acids: CASSKGQGGYTEAFF. As DNA, the CDR3 is TGCGCCAGCAGCAAGGGACAGGGCGGCTACACTGAAGCTTTCTTT.

The genes are TRBV5-1 and TRBJ1-2, with TRBD1 matching 8 bases. Germline trimming cut 0 bases from V and 10 bases from J; bases unmatched to any gene: 8. Germline V lookup: CDR1 SGHRS, CDR2 YFSETQ. The CDR3 sequence is 14 residues long. The CDR3 DNA reads TGCGCCAGCAGCTTGGCCAGGACAGGGAATGACTACACCTTC. It yields the protein CASSLARTGNDYTF. The variable domain in full, with the rest retrieved from reference TRBV5-1 and TRBJ1-2, is KAGVTQTPRYLIKTRGQQVTLSCSPISGHRSVSWYQQTPGQGLQFLFEYFSETQRNKGNFPGRFSGRQFSNSRSEMNVSTLELGDSALYLCASSLARTGNDYTFGSGTRLTVV.

This clonotype was seen only a few times. This sequence joins TRBV14 and TRBJ1-2, with D possibly TRBD1 on 6 matching bases. This CDR3 has 15 amino acids. V lost 3 bases and J lost 4, with 15 bases in between. Germline lookup yields CDR1 SGHDN and CDR2 FVKESK. The CDR3 loop reads CASSQSGGRFYGYTF. The CDR3 region has the DNA TGTGCCAGCAGCCAGTCGGGGGGGCGCTTCTATGGCTACACCTTC.

The CDR3 loop is CASSRATRTDTQYF. The CDR3 DNA reads TGTGCCAGCTCTAGAGCGACCCGCACAGATACGCAGTATTTT. The rearrangement uses TRBV18 and TRBJ2-3; D uncertain. This CDR3 has 14 amino acids. Germline V gives CDR1 KGHSH, CDR2 LQKENI. Trimming removed 6 bases from V and 1 base from J, with 11 bases in between.

The chain links TRBV7-9 to TRBJ1-3, with D maybe TRBD1 (5 bases). V lost 4 bases to trimming and J lost 4 bases, with 11 bases between them. CDR1 SEHNR and CDR2 FQNEAQ come from the germline V gene (reference sequence). The CDR3 extends over 14 amino acids. The CDR3: CASSSPGGGNTIYF. The CDR3 region has the DNA TGTGCCAGCAGCTCCCCCGGGGGAGGAAACACCATATATTTT. Filled out from reference TRBV7-9 and TRBJ1-3, the complete variable domain reads DTGVSQNPRHKITKRGQNVTFRCDPISEHNRLYWYRQTLGQGPEFLTYFQNEAQLEKSRLLSDRFSAERPKGSFSTLEIQRTEQGDSAMYLCASSSPGGGNTIYFGEGSWLTVV.

This clonotype was found a few times. The V call is TRBV5-8, the J call TRBJ1-5; D unclear. The CDR3 sequence is 15 residues long. Trimming removed 3 bases at V and 2 bases at J, with 12 bases between. CDR1 is SGHTS, CDR2 YDEGEE, per germline. DNA of the CDR3: TGTGCCAGCAGCTCACGCTTGGACCGCAATCAGCCCCAGCATTTT. Translating gives CASSSRLDRNQPQHF.

This rearrangement joins TRBV20-1 to TRBJ1-1, with D unresolved. V lost 3 bases and J 6 bases, leaving 20 bases between the germline ends. This CDR3 is 15 amino acids long. CDR1 is DFQATT and CDR2 is SNEGSKA in the germline V gene (reference sequence). Here the CDR3 DNA reads TGCAGTGCTAGCGGATACACCTCGTTAGGCGCTGAAGCTTTCTTT. It codes for CSASGYTSLGAEAFF.

V usage is TRBV11-2 and J usage is TRBJ1-1; TRBD1 might be the D (6 bases). The V end lost 3 bases, the J end lost 5 bases, and 10 bases lay between the germline ends. Per germline, CDR1 SGHAT and CDR2 FQNNGV. CDR3 length: 13 residues. The DNA of the CDR3 is TGTGCCAGCAGCTTGGGGGACAAGACTGAAGCTTTCTTT. Amino acids: CASSLGDKTEAFF.

This chain joins TRBV12-3 or TRBV12-4 and TRBJ2-5; no reliable D call. CDR3 length equals 14 residues. The V and J ends lost 6 bases and 0 bases respectively, with 11 bases between them. CDR3 DNA: TGTGCCAGCAGCCAACAGTGGTACCAAGAGACCCAGTACTTC. Translation: CASSQQWYQETQYF.

This clonotype was found many times. The V gene is TRBV2, the J gene TRBJ2-1, with 7 bases lining up with TRBD2. Trimming removed 7 bases from V and 1 base from J; junction bases left unmatched: 1. The CDR3 runs to 13 residues. Looked up from germline, CDR1 is SNHLY and CDR2 is FYNNEI. CDR3 in DNA: TGTGCCAGCAATAGCGGGTCCTACAATGAGCAGTTCTTC. Translating it yields CASNSGSYNEQFF.

There are a few counts of this clonotype. An end of the junction differs from the germline gene, which may be a read error. V usage is TRBV7-6 and J usage is TRBJ2-2; TRBD2 might be the D (5 bases). The V gene's germline CDR1 is SGHVS and CDR2 FNYEAQ. The CDR3 has 13 amino acids. The CDR3 nucleotides are TGTGCCAGCAGCTTCGAACACCCCGGGAAGCTGTTTTTT. This sequence encodes CASSFEHPGKLFF.

This clonotype occurred many times. The V and J genes are TRBV6-2 or TRBV6-3 and TRBJ2-3; D gene uncertain. The V end was cut by 0 bases, the J end by 2 bases, with 12 bases between. Per germline, CDR1 MNHEY and CDR2 SVGEGT. This CDR3 region has 16 residues. The CDR3 region has the DNA TGTGCCAGCAGTTACTCTGGCGGATACTACACAGATACGCAGTATTTT. Protein product: CASSYSGGYYTDTQYF.

The V call is TRBV6-5, the J call TRBJ1-2, with D uncertain. Germline CDR1 reads MNHEY; CDR2 reads SVGAGI. The V gene lost 8 bases and the J gene lost 3 bases, with 19 bases spanning the gap. The CDR3 runs 15 residues. The DNA of the CDR3 is TGTGCCAGCGGGATGGGTGCAGTTAGAGACTATGGCTACACCTTC. Translated: CASGMGAVRDYGYTF.

This clonotype was seen many times. The rearrangement links TRBV20-1 to TRBJ1-4; D not resolved. The CDR3 runs to 14 residues. The V end lost 3 bases, the J end lost 12 bases, and 20 bases lay between the germline ends. CDR1 and CDR2 (germline): DFQATT, SNEGSKA (reference sequence). The CDR3 nucleotides are TGCAGTGCTAGTCCTACCGAGCTTGGGGTTGAACTGTTTTTT. It codes for CSASPTELGVELFF.

In its sample, this clonotype was seen a few times. This chain joins TRBV6-5 and TRBJ1-2; unclear D gene. CDR1 and CDR2 from the germline V gene are MNHEY and SVGAGI. This CDR3 comprises 14 residues. V was shortened by 11 bases and J by 5 bases, with 21 bases between the two germline ends. This CDR3 is CAGTRGSNNYGYTF. For the CDR3, the DNA is TGTGCCGGCACCCGCGGGTCGAACAATTATGGCTACACCTTC.

The J gene is TRBJ1-3, the V gene TRBV15, with D hard to call. CDR3 size: 14 residues. CDR1 and CDR2 (germline): LNHNV, YYDKDF (reference sequence). Between the trimmed V and J ends, which lost 4 bases and 1 base, there was a span of 8 bases. The CDR3 nucleotides read TGTGCCACCAGCAAGGCTGATTCTGGAAACACCATATATTTT. This sequence encodes CATSKADSGNTIYF.

This clonotype has a handful of counts. The V gene is TRBV6-5, the J gene TRBJ1-2; 10 bases align to TRBD1. V shed 8 bases and J 6 bases; nucleotides not matched to a gene: 9. The CDR3 extends over 14 amino acids. CDR1 and CDR2 from the germline V gene are MNHEY and SVGAGI. DNA of the CDR3: TGTGCCAGCGGGGACAGGGGCGAAACCAATGGCTACACCTTC. Protein: CASGDRGETNGYTF.

Only a few counts were recorded for this clonotype. The chain couples TRBV28 to TRBJ2-2; D remains unclear. The CDR3 sequence is 16 residues long. Trimming removed 6 bases at V and 10 bases at J, with 24 bases between. The germline CDR1 and CDR2 sequences are MDHEN and SYDVKM. The CDR3 DNA sequence: TGTGCCAGCAGCCCCGTCGTCGGTGGTCCCCTTAAGGAGCTGTTTTTT. It yields the protein CASSPVVGGPLKELFF.

The chain links TRBV20-1 to TRBJ2-7; 8 bases are shared with TRBD2. The CDR3 runs to 14 residues. CDR1 and CDR2 from the germline V gene are DFQATT and SNEGSKA (reference sequence). With 6 bases clipped from V and 3 bases from J, the junction kept 10 bases outside the gene matches. The CDR3 sequence: CSAGRGLGLYEQYF. The CDR3 DNA reads TGCAGTGCCGGTCGGGGACTAGGACTCTACGAGCAGTACTTC.

This clonotype was seen a handful of times. The rearrangement joins TRBV29-1 to TRBJ1-2, with D hard to call. The ends were cut back, 6 bases at V and 4 bases at J, with 6 bases in the middle. Germline V gives CDR1 SQVTM, CDR2 ANQGSEA. CDR3 length equals 10 residues. CDR3 bases: TGCAGCGTCGTAAGCTATGGCTACACCTTC. Translating gives CSVVSYGYTF.

The chain employs TRBV19 and TRBJ1-1; perhaps TRBD1 as D (6 bases). V dropped 8 bases and J dropped 0 bases, with 10 bases sitting between them. From germline, CDR1 is LNHDA and CDR2 SQIVND (reference sequence). This CDR3 has 13 amino acids. In DNA form, the CDR3 reads TGTGCCAGTCGGACAGAAATGAACACTGAAGCTTTCTTT. Translation gives CASRTEMNTEAFF. The complete variable domain, with remaining parts taken from reference TRBV19 and TRBJ1-1, reads DGGITQSPKYLFRKEGQNVTLSCEQNLNHDAMYWYRQDPGQGLRLIYYSQIVNDFQKGDIAEGYSVSREKKESFPLTVTSAQKNPTAFYLCASRTEMNTEAFFGQGTRLTVV.

The chain carries TRBV2 and TRBJ2-5; D not resolved. CDR3 length equals 12 residues. CDR1 and CDR2 (germline): SNHLY, FYNNEI. Trimming removed 11 bases at V and 5 bases at J, with 15 bases between. The CDR3 DNA reads as TGTGCCTGCATGTCTAGGACCGAGACCCAGTACTTC. The encoded protein is CACMSRTETQYF.

This clonotype has a handful of counts. The chain carries TRBV6-2 or TRBV6-3 and TRBJ2-1; 9 nucleotides line up with TRBD2. The ends lost 4 bases at V and 2 bases at J; junction bases unmatched: 9. CDR1 is MNHEY, CDR2 SVGEGT, per germline. This CDR3 spans 17 amino acids. The CDR3 DNA is TGTGCCAGCAGTTTACGACGTACTAGCGGGCCCTACAATGAGCAGTTCTTC. Translated: CASSLRRTSGPYNEQFF.

This chain connects TRBV7-9 to TRBJ2-4; D could derive from TRBD1 or TRBD2 (5 bases each). The CDR3 totals 21 residues. Germline V gene lookup returns CDR1 SEHNR and CDR2 FQNEAQ (reference sequence). With 0 bases removed from V and 0 bases from J, the gap between germline ends came to 24 bases. CDR3 amino acids: CASSLAGTPQTRSGAKNIQYF. The CDR3 DNA follows: TGTGCCAGCAGCTTAGCGGGGACCCCCCAGACTCGGTCGGGAGCCAAAAACATTCAGTACTTC.

J is TRBJ2-5 and V is TRBV7-2; 8 bases agree with TRBD1. This CDR3 is built from 13 residues. V trimming: 6 bases; J trimming: 6 bases; junction bases outside the gene matches: 6. CDR1 and CDR2 from the germline V gene are SGHTA and FQGNSA. In DNA form, the CDR3 reads TGTGCCAGCAGTTCGGACAGGGCAAAGACCCAGTACTTC. It yields the protein CASSSDRAKTQYF.

The rearrangement joins TRBV2 to TRBJ1-4; 9 nucleotides line up with TRBD1. V gave up 4 bases and J gave up 4 bases; unmatched junction bases: 4. The germline gives CDR1 SNHLY, CDR2 FYNNEI. CDR3 length: 15 amino acids. This CDR3 reads CASSVGQGFNEKLFF. The CDR3, as DNA: TGTGCCAGCAGTGTTGGACAGGGGTTTAATGAAAAACTGTTTTTT.

The chain couples TRBV10-3 to TRBJ1-1; D is uncertain. The CDR3 covers 13 residues. The germline gives CDR1 ENHRY, CDR2 SYGVKD. Trimming took 5 bases from V and 0 from J, leaving 7 bases between them. The CDR3 DNA sequence: TGTGCCATCAGTACGGAAGTGAACACTGAAGCTTTCTTT. This translates into CAISTEVNTEAFF.

This rearrangement joins TRBV27 to TRBJ1-1; TRBD1 matches at 10 bases. The CDR3 contains 14 residues. V shed 2 bases, J shed 7 bases, and the junction held 4 bases outside the gene matches. Germline V gene lookup returns CDR1 MNHEY and CDR2 SMNVEV (reference sequence). CDR3 protein: CASSLVWTGGEAFF. As DNA, the CDR3 is TGTGCCAGCAGTTTAGTATGGACAGGGGGTGAAGCTTTCTTT.

The rearrangement links TRBV20-1 to TRBJ1-1, with D unclear. Trimming stripped 6 bases from V and 3 bases from J, with 11 bases between. CDR1 and CDR2 from the germline V gene are DFQATT and SNEGSKA (reference sequence). The CDR3 runs 12 residues. In DNA, the CDR3 is TGCAGTGCCCACCCGGGGTACACTGAAGCTTTCTTT. Protein product: CSAHPGYTEAFF.

This chain links TRBV27 with TRBJ2-1; 9 positions match TRBD1. The ends lost 6 bases at V and 9 bases at J; junction bases unmatched: 15. The length of the CDR3 is 16 residues. CDR1 and CDR2 (germline): MNHEY, SMNVEV (reference sequence). CDR3 bases: TGTGCCAGCAGCACCGCTTCGGGACAGGGCATTCGTGAGCAGTTCTTC. Amino acids: CASSTASGQGIREQFF.

This clonotype came up a few times. The chain employs TRBV7-6 and TRBJ1-1; possible D gene TRBD1, 5 bases. Germline V CDR1 and CDR2: SGHVS, FNYEAQ. CDR3 length equals 14 residues. Trimming left V 4 bases short and J 8 bases short, with 17 bases between. The CDR3 nucleotides are TGTGCCAGCAGCTGGCAAACTGGGGCGAGGGAAGCTTTCTTT. This translates into CASSWQTGAREAFF.